This TCR beta chain was sequenced during a study of identical twins. Study-wide results and caveats: Interpretation of the results relied on cross-sectional statistical analysis and not on following the same donors.

On this clonotype: Its matching antigen is unknown. One base away lies a much larger clone, so this may be a sequencing read error.

It was template switching that added a universal primer site, and there were unique molecular identifiers on the cDNA. TCRdb fed the 5' RACE reads into MiXCR, producing one record per CDR3 protein. The data contain around 250,000 distinct CDR3 sequences, approximately 8.6% of them seen just once; the ten biggest clones take up approximately 3%. The V gene's germline CDR1 is LNHNV and CDR2 YYDKDF (reference sequence). CDR3 length equals 14 residues. These sequences were also reported in another study, on yellow fever vaccine responses in identical twins.

The rearrangement joins TRBV15 to TRBJ2-5; a weak D match, TRBD2 (6 bases). The source of this sequence is a woman aged 18-35 years in good health. The sequencing input was CD8+ T cells sorted from blood. CDR3 loop: CASSGPQPGETQYF. Written as DNA, the CDR3 is TGTGCCTCCAGCGGGCCACAGCCAGGAGAGACCCAGTACTTC.